These T cell receptor beta chains were read from a single sample in a study of blood T cell repertoires in COVID-19. The data were produced by immunoSEQ multiplex PCR, yet TCRdb's version contains in-frame clones alone and is incomplete. The data contain around 300,000 clones, about nine tenths of them singletons. The specimen was PBMCs or T cells enriched from blood (not recorded which). The receptors originated from a woman aged 60-75 years who had recovered from COVID-19. Each CDR3 is given with its conserved first and last residue. Each record gives: D gene, V gene, J gene, clone size, CDR3 protein, CDR3 DNA. A D gene is named only where the DNA matches it firmly. Where a row states a size, it is once, few, many or the class of an expanded clone; other rows omit it.

d_gene: -; v_gene: TRBV30; j_gene: TRBJ2-5; abundance: -; CDR3aa: CAWSNGAKETQYF; CDR3nt: TGTGCCTGGAGTAATGGGGCCAAAGAGACCCAGTACTTC
d_gene: -; v_gene: TRBV7-9; j_gene: TRBJ2-2; abundance: -; CDR3aa: CASSLGQATGELFF; CDR3nt: TGTGCCAGCAGCTTGGGACAAGCCACCGGGGAGCTGTTTTTT
d_gene: -; v_gene: TRBV28; j_gene: TRBJ2-2; abundance: -; CDR3aa: CASSLLHREHTGELFF; CDR3nt: TGTGCCAGCAGTTTACTCCACAGGGAGCACACCGGGGAGCTGTTTTTT
d_gene: TRBD2; v_gene: TRBV27; j_gene: TRBJ2-1; abundance: -; CDR3aa: CASSLTGEGEQFF; CDR3nt: TGTGCCAGCAGTTTAACCGGGGAGGGCGAGCAGTTCTTC
d_gene: TRBD2; v_gene: TRBV5-3; j_gene: TRBJ2-3; abundance: -; CDR3aa: CARSCPPGGGRSDTQYF; CDR3nt: TGTGCCAGAAGCTGCCCCCCGGGGGGCGGGAGGTCAGATACGCAGTATTTT
d_gene: -; v_gene: TRBV9; j_gene: TRBJ1-3; abundance: -; CDR3aa: CASSVGDPGGYSGNTIYF; CDR3nt: TGTGCCAGCAGCGTAGGTGACCCTGGGGGCTATTCTGGAAACACCATATATTTT
d_gene: -; v_gene: TRBV30; j_gene: TRBJ1-2; abundance: -; CDR3aa: CAWSVAGGIYGYTF; CDR3nt: TGTGCCTGGAGTGTGGCAGGAGGGATCTATGGCTACACCTTC
d_gene: -; v_gene: TRBV1; j_gene: TRBJ2-3; abundance: -; CDR3aa: CTSSQDKQPRTDTQYF; CDR3nt: TGCACCAGCAGCCAAGATAAGCAACCCCGCACAGATACGCAGTATTTT
d_gene: -; v_gene: TRBV3-1/TRBV3-2; j_gene: TRBJ2-1; abundance: -; CDR3aa: CASSQVGFGNNEQFF; CDR3nt: TGTGCCAGCAGCCAAGTGGGTTTCGGGAACAATGAGCAGTTCTTC
d_gene: TRBD1; v_gene: TRBV28; j_gene: TRBJ2-7; abundance: -; CDR3aa: CASSTGTGLTEQYF; CDR3nt: TGTGCCAGCAGTACCGGGACAGGGCTTACCGAGCAGTACTTC
d_gene: -; v_gene: TRBV2; j_gene: TRBJ1-1; abundance: -; CDR3aa: CASRAIGSMNTEAFF; CDR3nt: TGTGCCAGCAGAGCCATTGGTTCTATGAACACTGAAGCTTTCTTT
d_gene: TRBD1; v_gene: TRBV5-6; j_gene: TRBJ1-4; abundance: -; CDR3aa: CASSIHRGPSEKLFF; CDR3nt: TGTGCCAGCAGCATCCACAGGGGACCGTCTGAAAAACTGTTTTTT
d_gene: -; v_gene: TRBV18; j_gene: TRBJ2-7; abundance: few; CDR3aa: CASSPGTYDEQYF; CDR3nt: TGTGCCAGCTCCCCCGGGACATATGACGAGCAGTACTTC
d_gene: TRBD1; v_gene: TRBV6-5; j_gene: TRBJ1-5; abundance: -; CDR3aa: CASDPTGGQPQHF; CDR3nt: TGTGCCAGCGACCCGACAGGGGGACAGCCCCAGCATTTT
d_gene: TRBD1; v_gene: TRBV28; j_gene: TRBJ1-5; abundance: -; CDR3aa: CASSQDRGLGNQPQHF; CDR3nt: TGTGCCAGCAGTCAGGACAGGGGGCTAGGCAATCAGCCCCAGCATTTT
d_gene: -; v_gene: TRBV19; j_gene: TRBJ2-7; abundance: -; CDR3aa: CASSIKQGTVQYF; CDR3nt: TGTGCCAGTAGTATAAAGCAGGGAACGGTGCAGTACTTC
d_gene: TRBD1; v_gene: TRBV24-1; j_gene: TRBJ1-2; abundance: -; CDR3aa: CATSDQNRGGYTF; CDR3nt: TGTGCCACCAGTGACCAGAACAGGGGAGGCTACACCTTC
d_gene: -; v_gene: TRBV11-2; j_gene: TRBJ1-2; abundance: -; CDR3aa: CASSPGQPANYGYTF; CDR3nt: TGTGCCAGCAGCCCCGGACAGCCCGCTAACTATGGCTACACCTTC
d_gene: -; v_gene: TRBV5-4; j_gene: TRBJ2-5; abundance: -; CDR3aa: CASSQGQREETQYF; CDR3nt: TGTGCCAGCAGCCAGGGTCAAAGGGAAGAGACCCAGTACTTC
d_gene: TRBD1; v_gene: TRBV5-1; j_gene: TRBJ2-5; abundance: -; CDR3aa: CASSIDRGDHQETQYF; CDR3nt: TGCGCCAGCAGCATAGACAGGGGGGACCACCAAGAGACCCAGTACTTC
d_gene: TRBD2; v_gene: TRBV28; j_gene: TRBJ2-5; abundance: -; CDR3aa: CASSLASAGVGETQYF; CDR3nt: TGTGCCAGCAGTTTGGCGTCAGCGGGAGTAGGAGAGACCCAGTACTTC
d_gene: -; v_gene: TRBV7-6; j_gene: TRBJ2-1; abundance: -; CDR3aa: CASSSRGTYNEQFF; CDR3nt: TGTGCCAGCAGCTCCAGGGGTACTTACAATGAGCAGTTCTTC
d_gene: TRBD1; v_gene: TRBV29-1; j_gene: TRBJ2-7; abundance: -; CDR3aa: CSVGGDRVTYEQYF; CDR3nt: TGCAGCGTTGGAGGGGACAGGGTAACCTACGAGCAGTACTTC
d_gene: -; v_gene: TRBV20-1; j_gene: TRBJ1-4; abundance: once; CDR3aa: CSGGENEKLFF; CDR3nt: TGCAGTGGGGGAGAGAATGAAAAACTGTTTTTT
d_gene: -; v_gene: TRBV5-1; j_gene: TRBJ2-2; abundance: once; CDR3aa: CASSLGTANTGELFF; CDR3nt: TGCGCCAGCAGCTTGGGGACAGCGAACACCGGGGAGCTGTTTTTT
d_gene: -; v_gene: TRBV18; j_gene: TRBJ2-1; abundance: -; CDR3aa: CASSPFPGLMDEQFF; CDR3nt: TGTGCCAGCTCACCGTTTCCAGGCTTAATGGATGAGCAGTTCTTC
d_gene: -; v_gene: TRBV6-5; j_gene: TRBJ1-2; abundance: -; CDR3aa: CASSLGQSNYGYTF; CDR3nt: TGTGCCAGCAGTCTAGGACAGTCTAACTATGGCTACACCTTC
d_gene: TRBD1; v_gene: TRBV7-9; j_gene: TRBJ1-2; abundance: few; CDR3aa: CASTPDRGSGYGYTF; CDR3nt: TGTGCCAGCACCCCTGACAGGGGCTCGGGCTATGGCTACACCTTC
d_gene: TRBD1; v_gene: TRBV28; j_gene: TRBJ2-7; abundance: once; CDR3aa: CASSSSGTGSYEQYF; CDR3nt: TGTGCCAGCAGCTCCTCCGGGACAGGGTCGTACGAGCAGTACTTC